This T cell receptor beta chain was profiled in a study of control samples from healthy donors and cancer patients. Sequencing used immunoSEQ multiplex PCR; TCRdb keeps in-frame clones, though not all of them. The table has some 120,000 clones, around 91% seen once. Germline V gene data show CDR1 as SGHVS and CDR2 as FNYEAQ. V was shortened by 0 bases and J by 6 bases, with 19 bases between the two germline ends. The CDR3 extends over 17 amino acids. Input material: PBMCs. This chain connects TRBV7-6 to TRBJ2-3; weak D call: TRBD1 (5 bases). The receptor's source is a woman between 45 and 65 years old with colorectal cancer. The CDR3 nucleotides are TGTGCCAGCAGCTTAGCTGACCAGGGTGGTTTTACGGATACGCAGTATTTT. The encoded protein is CASSLADQGGFTDTQYF.